This passage covers 23 T cell receptor beta chains from one sample sequenced in a study of PD-1 blockade in mismatch repair-deficient tumors (dated by TCRdb to the late 2010s). Library creation used the immunoSEQ multiplex PCR assay. TCRdb mirrors the immuneACCESS table, restricted to in-frame sequences. Some clones are absent from its copies; in checked studies, under half trace to an unresolved V gene, and the reason for the others is unknown. The sample data list about 120,000 clones, and 70% to 80% of these were observed just once. 4% to 6% of the sample lies in the top ten. The input for sequencing was peripheral blood, taken about 60 weeks after starting pembrolizumab. Receptor source: an adult with mismatch repair-deficient cancer.

V is TRBV27 and J is TRBJ2-7, with 8 bases that match TRBD1. This CDR3 has 15 amino acids. J was trimmed by 2 bases and V by 1 base; bases with no gene match: 4. Per germline, CDR1 MNHEY and CDR2 SMNVEV (reference sequence). The CDR3 sequence is CASSLWTGTTYEQYF. The CDR3 DNA follows: TGTGCCAGCAGTTTATGGACAGGGACGACCTACGAGCAGTACTTC.

The chain uses TRBV25-1 and TRBJ2-1; D possibly uses TRBD1 or TRBD2 (5 bases each). Per germline, CDR1 MGHDK and CDR2 SYGVNS. V lost 3 bases and J lost 7, with 19 bases in between. There are 16 residues in the CDR3. CDR3 protein: CASSDPGQGITNEQFF. CDR3 nucleotide sequence: TGTGCCAGCAGTGACCCGGGGCAGGGTATAACTAATGAGCAGTTCTTC.

This clone showed up just a few times. V is TRBV19 and J is TRBJ1-1, with D unclear. V lost 7 bases, J lost 0 bases, and 9 bases lay in between. Per germline, CDR1 LNHDA and CDR2 SQIVND (reference sequence). The CDR3 contains 13 residues. In nucleotides, the CDR3 is TGTGCCAGTACCTCGACCCTGAACACTGAAGCTTTCTTT. This gives the protein CASTSTLNTEAFF.

V is TRBV18 and J is TRBJ1-5; D unclear. V was pared by 0 bases and J by 4 bases, with 13 bases between. This CDR3 spans 16 amino acids. Germline CDR1 and CDR2: KGHSH and LQKENI. CDR3 DNA: TGTGCCAGCTCACCACCGAATTCAGAGAGGAATCAGCCCCAGCATTTT. Protein sequence: CASSPPNSERNQPQHF.

This clone was recorded only once. This chain uses TRBV7-2 with TRBJ1-2; D is perhaps TRBD1 (5 bases). Germline CDR1 is SGHTA and CDR2 is FQGNSA. The CDR3 runs 13 residues. The germline V and J ends were trimmed by 7 bases and 4 bases, with 13 bases remaining between them. CDR3 sequence reads: CASTGGGFYGYTF. The CDR3 nucleotides are TGTGCCAGCACCGGGGGGGGATTCTATGGCTACACCTTC.

The chain joins TRBV15 to TRBJ2-5, with D possibly matching TRBD2 (5 bases). The CDR3 has 18 residues. Germline V gives CDR1 LNHNV, CDR2 YYDKDF (reference sequence). V shed 3 bases and J shed 1 base, with 21 bases lying between them. CDR3 nucleotide sequence: TGTGCCACCAGCAGGGCCGGGGAACATGGGAGCCGCCAAGAGACCCAGTACTTC. It encodes CATSRAGEHGSRQETQYF.

This clone was observed once. This chain links TRBV11-3 with TRBJ2-1; 9 nucleotides match TRBD2. Germline V lookup: CDR1 SGHNT, CDR2 YENEEA. The CDR3 consists of 14 residues. V lost 5 bases and J lost 6; bases outside the gene matches: 5. This CDR3 is CASSPGTSPNEQFF. In DNA, the CDR3 is TGTGCCAGCAGCCCCGGGACTAGCCCCAATGAGCAGTTCTTC.

V gene TRBV9 combines with J gene TRBJ2-1; no clear D gene. The ends were cut back, 4 bases at V and 10 bases at J, with 18 bases in the middle. CDR3 size: 14 residues. In germline, CDR1 is SGDLS, CDR2 YYNGEE. CDR3 region: CASSPSDGIGEQFF. The DNA for the CDR3 is TGTGCCAGCAGCCCCTCGGACGGTATAGGGGAGCAGTTCTTC.

A single count supports this clone. The chain carries TRBV19 and TRBJ1-2, with D possibly matching TRBD1 (5 bases). The germline V gene encodes CDR1 LNHDA and CDR2 SQIVND (reference sequence). The CDR3 extends over 14 amino acids. V lost 7 bases to trimming and J lost 5 bases, with 17 bases between them. Here the CDR3 reads CASTNPGLEYGYTF. The CDR3 DNA reads TGTGCCAGTACCAACCCAGGGTTGGAATATGGCTACACCTTC.

This sequence joins TRBV30 and TRBJ2-1; 11 nucleotides agree with TRBD2. From germline, CDR1 is GTSNPN and CDR2 SVGIG (reference sequence). With 3 bases clipped from V and 8 bases from J, the junction kept 12 bases outside the gene matches. This CDR3 is 16 amino acids long. As DNA, the CDR3 is TGTGCCTGGAGCGAACTAGCGGGGGATGGCGGCGATGAGCAGTTCTTC. The encoded protein is CAWSELAGDGGDEQFF.

This chain links TRBV6-6 with TRBJ1-2; D gene ambiguous. Germline loops: CDR1 MNHNY, CDR2 SVGAGI (reference sequence). With 2 bases removed from V and 6 bases from J, the gap between germline ends came to 10 bases. The CDR3 has 13 amino acids. DNA for the CDR3: TGTGCCAGCAGTTACCTCACCCAACATGGCTACACCTTC. Protein product: CASSYLTQHGYTF.

This clone was picked up one time. V and J are TRBV7-3 and TRBJ2-3, with 8 bases matching TRBD2. This CDR3 is built from 17 residues. With V trimmed by 0 bases and J by 3 bases, 8 bases remained unmatched. Germline values: CDR1 SGHTA, CDR2 FQGTGA. The CDR3, as DNA: TGTGCCAGCAGCTTAACGTCAAGCGGGAGTATTACAGATACGCAGTATTTT. This sequence encodes CASSLTSSGSITDTQYF.

The V call is TRBV9, the J call TRBJ1-1; D gene ambiguous. Germline V gives CDR1 SGDLS, CDR2 YYNGEE. CDR3 length: 13 residues. Trimming removed 3 bases at V and 1 base at J, with 7 bases between. The CDR3 protein is CASSARRNTEAFF. In DNA form, the CDR3 reads TGTGCCAGCAGCGCTCGTAGGAACACTGAAGCTTTCTTT. Using reference TRBV9 and TRBJ1-1 for the parts outside the CDR3, the full variable domain is DSGVTQTPKHLITATGQRVTLRCSPRSGDLSVYWYQQSLDQGLQFLIQYYNGEERAKGNILERFSAQQFPDLHSELNLSSLELGDSALYFCASSARRNTEAFFGQGTRLTVV.

This clone was seen a single time. The chain links TRBV7-2 to TRBJ1-2; the match to TRBD1 covers 10 bases. The CDR3 has 14 residues. The J segment lost 2 bases and the V segment lost 8 bases, leaving 5 bases of the junction unmatched. The germline V gene encodes CDR1 SGHTA and CDR2 FQGNSA. The CDR3 DNA reads as TGTGCCAGCGCCGGGACAGGGGAAAACTATGGCTACACCTTC. Amino acids: CASAGTGENYGYTF.

The V gene is TRBV4-3, the J gene TRBJ1-5; no clear D gene. V lost 0 bases, J lost 0 bases, and 9 bases lay in between. CDR3 length: 16 amino acids. Per the germline V gene, CDR1 is LGHNA and CDR2 is YSLEER. The DNA of the CDR3 is TGCGCCAGCAGCCAAGAAACGGGTTATAGCAATCAGCCCCAGCATTTT. It is translated as CASSQETGYSNQPQHF.

The rearrangement uses TRBV9 and TRBJ1-2; 7 bases fit TRBD1. Trimming removed 4 bases from V and 6 bases from J; junction bases left unmatched: 12. Looked up from germline, CDR1 is SGDLS and CDR2 is YYNGEE. This CDR3 contains 15 residues. CDR3 nucleotide sequence: TGTGCCAGCAGCCCCGGACTCAGGGGGTCCGATGGCTACACCTTC. It translates to CASSPGLRGSDGYTF. The full variable domain, in which reference TRBV9 and TRBJ1-2 provide the parts outside the CDR3, is DSGVTQTPKHLITATGQRVTLRCSPRSGDLSVYWYQQSLDQGLQFLIQYYNGEERAKGNILERFSAQQFPDLHSELNLSSLELGDSALYFCASSPGLRGSDGYTFGSGTRLTVV.

The DNA for the CDR3 is TGTGCCAGCAGCCCCTCCGGGGGAGGGACTGAAGCTTTCTTT. Its protein product is CASSPSGGGTEAFF. J is TRBJ1-1 and V is TRBV7-9; possible D gene TRBD1, 5 bases. The V end lost 5 bases, the J end lost 5 bases, and 15 bases lay between the germline ends. There are 14 residues in the CDR3. CDR1 is SEHNR and CDR2 is FQNEAQ in the germline V gene (reference sequence).

The chain combines TRBV20-1 with TRBJ2-1; D remains ambiguous. Germline V gene sequence: CDR1 DFQATT, CDR2 SNEGSKA (reference sequence). Deletions cut 4 bases from V and 6 bases from J, with 7 bases between. This CDR3 has 11 residues. The CDR3 bases are TGCAGTGCTAAGGCAGGCAATGAGCAGTTCTTC. This encodes CSAKAGNEQFF.

The rearrangement joins TRBV18 to TRBJ1-2, with D perhaps matching TRBD1 (6 bases). The CDR3 runs to 14 residues. Trimming took off 4 bases at V and 1 base at J, with 10 bases between the two ends. CDR1 and CDR2 (germline): KGHSH, LQKENI. CDR3 in amino acids: CASSRGQFNYGYTF. The CDR3 nucleotides read TGTGCCAGCTCACGAGGACAGTTTAACTATGGCTACACCTTC.

The V gene is TRBV4-3, the J gene TRBJ2-7; tentatively, D is TRBD2 (6 bases). This CDR3 is 17 amino acids long. V was cut by 2 bases and J by 1 base, with 18 bases left in between. The germline gives CDR1 LGHNA, CDR2 YSLEER. This CDR3 is CASSQSKRLAPSYEQYF. DNA for the CDR3: TGCGCCAGCAGCCAATCGAAGCGGCTAGCGCCTTCCTACGAGCAGTACTTC.

This sequence joins TRBV2 and TRBJ2-1, with D hard to call. The length of the CDR3 is 15 residues. CDR1 and CDR2 from the germline V gene are SNHLY and FYNNEI. Trimming cost V 6 bases and J 2 bases, with 14 bases left between them. The CDR3 protein is CASRLQADPYNEQFF. The CDR3 DNA follows: TGTGCCAGCAGGCTCCAGGCCGACCCCTACAATGAGCAGTTCTTC.

The V call is TRBV25-1, the J call TRBJ2-1, with D possibly matching TRBD1 (6 bases). Germline V gene data show CDR1 as MGHDK and CDR2 as SYGVNS. V lost 5 bases to trimming and J lost 9 bases, with 20 bases between them. The length of the CDR3 is 15 residues. CDR3 coding DNA: TGTGCCAGCAGTACCTGGACCCACCAAGGGGGTGAGCAGTTCTTC. Its protein product is CASSTWTHQGGEQFF.

The chain links TRBV19 to TRBJ2-5; 10 nucleotides agree with TRBD1. The J segment lost 5 bases and the V segment lost 10 bases, leaving 7 bases of the junction unmatched. Germline V gives CDR1 LNHDA, CDR2 SQIVND (reference sequence). CDR3 length equals 13 residues. The CDR3 spells CATRQGAEETQYF. The CDR3 DNA reads as TGTGCCACCAGACAGGGGGCCGAGGAGACCCAGTACTTC.